A single sample is the source of the 18 T cell receptor beta chains below, sequenced in a study of beta chain features in type 1 diabetes. Sequenced material consisted of expressed TCRB transcripts (all of the isolated RNA was reverse transcribed). Sequencing was performed with immunoSEQ multiplex PCR; in TCRdb, only in-frame clones are kept and a portion is missing. Among some 410,000 clones listed, about 14% were seen once. The specimen sequenced was naive CD4+ T cells from blood. The receptors originated from a man aged 25-45 years in good health.

This sequence joins TRBV19 and TRBJ2-6; D gene uncertain. Germline CDR1 and CDR2: LNHDA and SQIVND (reference sequence). This CDR3 comprises 14 residues. V lost 6 bases and J lost 1, with 7 bases in between. The CDR3 region has the DNA TGTGCCAGTAGGGAAGTTTCTGGGGCCAACGTCCTGACTTTC. Translated: CASREVSGANVLTF. The complete variable domain, with remaining parts taken from reference TRBV19 and TRBJ2-6, reads DGGITQSPKYLFRKEGQNVTLSCEQNLNHDAMYWYRQDPGQGLRLIYYSQIVNDFQKGDIAEGYSVSREKKESFPLTVTSAQKNPTAFYLCASREVSGANVLTFGAGSRLTVL.

The CDR3 DNA reads as TGTGCCAGCAGCGACCGGGACGGTCAACAAGAGACCCAGTACTTC. Its translation: CASSDRDGQQETQYF. The chain couples TRBV5-4 to TRBJ2-5, with D perhaps being TRBD1 or TRBD2 (5 bases each). From germline, CDR1 is SGHNT and CDR2 YYREEE (reference sequence). CDR3 size: 15 residues. V lost 4 bases and J lost 2, with 15 bases in between.

The chain couples TRBV14 to TRBJ2-5; no clear D. Trimming removed 4 bases at V and 3 bases at J, with 9 bases between. The V gene's germline CDR1 is SGHDN and CDR2 FVKESK. The CDR3 is 13 residues long. The CDR3 loop is CASSPVGKETQYF. CDR3 sequence (DNA): TGTGCCAGCAGCCCCGTGGGTAAAGAGACCCAGTACTTC.

This clone was counted between two and nine times. At the DNA level, this CDR3 is encoded by other sequences in the same sample as well. This rearrangement joins TRBV30 to TRBJ2-7; perhaps TRBD1 as D (6 bases). Germline V gives CDR1 GTSNPN, CDR2 SVGIG (reference sequence). The CDR3 runs 12 residues. Trimming shortened V by 2 bases and J by 3 bases, and 8 bases separated the two germline ends. The CDR3 loop is CAWSTGSYEQYV. In DNA, the CDR3 is TGTGCCTGGAGTACAGGGAGCTACGAGCAGTACGTC.

J is TRBJ2-5 and V is TRBV20-1, with D perhaps matching TRBD2 (5 bases). This CDR3 has 11 amino acids. Germline V gene lookup returns CDR1 DFQATT and CDR2 SNEGSKA (reference sequence). The ends were cut back, 5 bases at V and 1 base at J, with 5 bases in the middle. Here the CDR3 DNA reads TGCAGTGCTGAGGGCCAAGAGACCCAGTACTTC. As protein: CSAEGQETQYF.

This clone has only a few counts. V gene TRBV9 combines with J gene TRBJ1-1; D is ambiguous. Germline CDR1 is SGDLS and CDR2 is YYNGEE. The ends were cut back, 0 bases at V and 4 bases at J, with 10 bases in the middle. The CDR3 contains 14 residues. CDR3 nucleotides: TGTGCCAGCAGCGTAGGATCGGGCGGCACTGAAGCTTTCTTT. Translated: CASSVGSGGTEAFF.

This chain links TRBV7-9 with TRBJ2-1; D remains ambiguous. V was clipped by 6 bases and J by 1 base, with 13 bases between them. Germline V lookup: CDR1 SEHNR, CDR2 FQNEAQ (reference sequence). There are 15 residues in the CDR3. The CDR3 nucleotides are TGTGCCAGCAGAGGAGCGCCGCTGTCCTACAATGAGCAGTTCTTC. This sequence encodes CASRGAPLSYNEQFF.

The chain joins TRBV10-3 to TRBJ2-3, with D uncertain. V lost 3 bases and J 3 bases, leaving 7 bases between the germline ends. There are 13 residues in the CDR3. CDR1 is ENHRY and CDR2 is SYGVKD in the germline V gene. The CDR3 region has the DNA TGTGCCATCAGTGATGCAGGAACAGATACGCAGTATTTT. This gives the protein CAISDAGTDTQYF.

The V and J genes are TRBV2 and TRBJ2-5; TRBD2 matches at 7 bases. The V segment lost 5 bases and the J segment 1 base; nucleotides outside the gene matches: 4. Germline CDR1 is SNHLY and CDR2 is FYNNEI. CDR3 length: 14 amino acids. As DNA, the CDR3 is TGTGCCAGCAGTAACGGACTAGGCCAAGAGACCCAGTACTTC. This sequence encodes CASSNGLGQETQYF.

This clone showed up just a few times. The chain employs TRBV29-1 and TRBJ1-2, with 7 bases aligning to TRBD1. The CDR3 extends over 16 amino acids. V gave up 7 bases and J gave up 4 bases; unmatched junction bases: 18. Germline V gene lookup returns CDR1 SQVTM and CDR2 ANQGSEA. This CDR3 reads CSGSGWDSAQGYGYTF. The DNA for the CDR3 is TGCAGCGGCTCCGGGTGGGACAGCGCACAGGGCTATGGCTACACCTTC.

This clone was recorded a few times. The V gene is TRBV27, the J gene TRBJ2-5; TRBD1 aligns across 9 bases. CDR3 length equals 15 residues. V shed 3 bases, J shed 3 bases, and the junction held 5 bases outside the gene matches. CDR1 MNHEY and CDR2 SMNVEV come from the germline V gene (reference sequence). In nucleotides, the CDR3 is TGTGCCAGCAGTTTCGGGACAGGGCACAAAGAGACCCAGTACTTC. This sequence encodes CASSFGTGHKETQYF.

CDR3 in DNA: TGCAGCGTCTCATCACCCAGAGCCACAGGGCGGACTGAAGCTTTCTTT. Amino acid sequence: CSVSSPRATGRTEAFF. The chain is built from TRBV29-1 and TRBJ1-1, with a tentative D call TRBD1 (6 bases). In germline, CDR1 is SQVTM, CDR2 ANQGSEA. This CDR3 region has 16 residues. V lost 6 bases to trimming and J lost 5 bases, with 25 bases between them.

The chain is built from TRBV15 and TRBJ2-7, with D maybe TRBD1 (6 bases). The CDR3 loop spans 11 amino acids. Trimming removed 5 bases at V and 6 bases at J, with 8 bases between. Per the germline V gene, CDR1 is LNHNV and CDR2 is YYDKDF (reference sequence). The CDR3 spells CATSQGGEQYF. The CDR3 region has the DNA TGTGCCACCAGCCAAGGGGGCGAGCAGTACTTC.

V usage is TRBV9 and J usage is TRBJ2-3; the D is unclear. The CDR3 sequence is 16 residues long. Germline V gene lookup returns CDR1 SGDLS and CDR2 YYNGEE. Deletions cut 1 base from V and 1 base from J, with 13 bases between. The CDR3 loop is CASSVFDSSRTDTQYF. The CDR3 DNA sequence: TGTGCCAGCAGCGTATTCGACTCGAGCCGCACAGATACGCAGTATTTT. Looking up the rest from reference TRBV9 and TRBJ2-3 gives the full variable domain: DSGVTQTPKHLITATGQRVTLRCSPRSGDLSVYWYQQSLDQGLQFLIQYYNGEERAKGNILERFSAQQFPDLHSELNLSSLELGDSALYFCASSVFDSSRTDTQYFGPGTRLTVL.

The chain uses TRBV4-3 and TRBJ2-5, with 7 bases aligning to TRBD1. V dropped 0 bases and J dropped 2; count of bases not matched to a gene: 12. Germline V CDR1 and CDR2: LGHNA, YSLEER. The CDR3 sequence is 18 residues long. The CDR3, as DNA: TGCGCCAGCAGCCAAGATCGAACTTGGGGACAGCAACAAGAGACCCAGTACTTC. Amino acids: CASSQDRTWGQQQETQYF.

The genes are TRBV10-2 and TRBJ2-2, with TRBD2 identical over 10 bases. The CDR3 loop spans 18 amino acids. Germline CDR1 and CDR2: WSHSY and SAAADI. V dropped 2 bases and J dropped 4; count of bases not matched to a gene: 10. The CDR3 DNA is TGCGCCAGCAGTGAGGTTACTAGCGGGGCCATCGCCACCGGGGAGCTGTTTTTT. Protein sequence: CASSEVTSGAIATGELFF.

The chain recombines TRBV4-1 with TRBJ2-3; D is undetermined. Trimming removed 1 base from V and 9 bases from J, with 14 bases in between. This CDR3 is built from 14 residues. The germline V gene has CDR1 MGHRA and CDR2 YSYEKL. CDR3: CASSQVRDMDTQYF. For the CDR3, the DNA is TGCGCCAGCAGCCAAGTCCGTGACATGGACACGCAGTATTTT.

This clone was counted between two and nine times. This rearrangement joins TRBV14 to TRBJ1-2; D gene ambiguous. The V gene's germline CDR1 is SGHDN and CDR2 FVKESK. The CDR3 totals 13 residues. Trimming took 3 bases from V and 2 from J, leaving 7 bases between them. CDR3 region: CASSQGLNYGYTF. CDR3 DNA: TGTGCCAGCAGCCAGGGCTTAAACTATGGCTACACCTTC.